The 19 T cell receptor beta chains presented below share a single source sample, sequenced in a study of PD-L1 blockade in urothelial cancer. Generated by immunoSEQ multiplex PCR, the TCRdb table keeps only in-frame clones and is missing some. The repertoire includes approximately 110,000 clones, over 75% of them detected once, and 2% to 2.5% sits in the top ten. This specimen was PBMCs, taken around atezolizumab (anti-PD-L1) treatment. The receptors originated from a man aged 50 to 60 with urothelial cancer.

The chain employs TRBV4-1 and TRBJ2-7; TRBD2 agrees at 11 bases. The germline V gene has CDR1 MGHRA and CDR2 YSYEKL. CDR3 size: 16 residues. J was trimmed by 3 bases and V by 3 bases; bases with no gene match: 7. CDR3: CASSQTDTSGSYEQYF. CDR3 nucleotide sequence: TGCGCCAGCAGCCAGACCGACACTAGCGGGAGCTACGAGCAGTACTTC.

The chain is built from TRBV27 and TRBJ2-7; 7 bases align to TRBD1. V lost 6 bases and J lost 0; bases outside the gene matches: 8. Germline lookup yields CDR1 MNHEY and CDR2 SMNVEV (reference sequence). This CDR3 has 15 amino acids. CDR3: CASSGQAGASYEQYF. The CDR3 bases are TGTGCCAGCAGCGGACAGGCGGGTGCCTCCTACGAGCAGTACTTC.

This chain links TRBV4-1 with TRBJ2-2, with D possibly TRBD1 on 6 matching bases. This CDR3 is 15 amino acids long. Germline loops: CDR1 MGHRA, CDR2 YSYEKL. The V end was cut by 5 bases, the J end by 1 base, with 11 bases between. The CDR3 here is CASSKSDRNTGELFF. CDR3 sequence (DNA): TGCGCCAGCAGCAAATCGGACAGGAACACCGGGGAGCTGTTTTTT.

This clone appeared a single time. J is TRBJ1-4 and V is TRBV19; D unclear. CDR1 LNHDA and CDR2 SQIVND come from the germline V gene (reference sequence). CDR3 length equals 14 residues. Trimming cost V 9 bases and J 4 bases, with 15 bases left between them. The DNA for the CDR3 is TGTGCCAGCCGACGTAGGAGCTTTAATGAAAAACTGTTTTTT. Its protein is CASRRRSFNEKLFF.

The chain has TRBV27 and TRBJ1-1; D ambiguous. This CDR3 region has 13 residues. Per the germline V gene, CDR1 is MNHEY and CDR2 is SMNVEV (reference sequence). V lost 3 bases to trimming and J lost 4 bases, with 9 bases between them. CDR3 amino acids: CASSFWGGTEAFF. The CDR3 nucleotides read TGTGCCAGCAGTTTCTGGGGAGGCACTGAAGCTTTCTTT.

This rearrangement joins TRBV5-4 to TRBJ2-3, with a tentative D call TRBD2 (6 bases). Germline V CDR1 and CDR2: SGHNT, YYREEE (reference sequence). CDR3 length: 17 amino acids. V was clipped by 4 bases and J by 5 bases, with 23 bases between them. CDR3 nucleotide sequence: TGTGCCAGCAGCGACTTTTGGGGGGAGAGAGGGCAAGATACGCAGTATTTT. Encoded protein: CASSDFWGERGQDTQYF.

The CDR3 loop is CASSVTGANYGYTF. CDR3 nucleotide sequence: TGTGCCAGCAGTGTCACAGGGGCCAACTATGGCTACACCTTC. The chain links TRBV28 to TRBJ1-2; 7 bases agree with TRBD1. V dropped 5 bases and J dropped 2; count of bases not matched to a gene: 5. The length of the CDR3 is 14 residues. CDR1 is MDHEN and CDR2 is SYDVKM in the germline V gene.

The chain combines TRBV6-1 with TRBJ1-1; 8 bases are a match to TRBD1. Looked up from germline, CDR1 is MNHNS and CDR2 is SASEGT. The CDR3 spans 14 residues. V was pared by 5 bases and J by 10 bases, with 12 bases of the junction left unmatched. The CDR3 nucleotides are TGTGCCAGCAGTAATATAGGACAGGGTTTTTCAGCTTTCTTT. Translation gives CASSNIGQGFSAFF.

J is TRBJ2-3 and V is TRBV7-6; maybe TRBD2 (6 bases). CDR3 size: 14 residues. Trimming shortened V by 4 bases and J by 5 bases, and 13 bases separated the two germline ends. CDR1 and CDR2 from the germline V gene are SGHVS and FNYEAQ. DNA of the CDR3: TGTGCCAGCAGCTCGAGTCCGGGAGAAGATACGCAGTATTTT. Translated: CASSSSPGEDTQYF.

The V and J genes are TRBV2 and TRBJ2-7; D may be TRBD2 (6 bases). This CDR3 comprises 14 residues. The germline V gene encodes CDR1 SNHLY and CDR2 FYNNEI. Trimming removed 6 bases at V and 5 bases at J, with 17 bases between. The CDR3 is CASSPGQSGHEQYF. The CDR3 nucleotides are TGTGCCAGCAGCCCCGGGCAGAGCGGGCACGAGCAGTACTTC. Full variable domain (rest looked up from reference TRBV2 and TRBJ2-7): EPEVTQTPSHQVTQMGQEVILRCVPISNHLYFYWYRQILGQKVEFLVSFYNNEISEKSEIFDDQFSVERPDGSNFTLKIRSTKLEDSAMYFCASSPGQSGHEQYFGPGTRLTVT.

J is TRBJ2-7 and V is TRBV5-1; 10 nucleotides agree with TRBD2. This CDR3 region has 15 residues. With V trimmed by 0 bases and J by 3 bases, 3 bases remained unmatched. Germline V gene lookup returns CDR1 SGHRS and CDR2 YFSETQ. CDR3 coding DNA: TGCGCCAGCAGCTTGGCTAGCGGGAGTCTCTACGAGCAGTACTTC. It codes for CASSLASGSLYEQYF.

This chain joins TRBV11-2 and TRBJ2-5; no definite D call. Germline assignment: CDR1 SGHAT and CDR2 FQNNGV. Trimming took 1 base from V and 1 from J, leaving 7 bases between them. CDR3 size: 14 residues. The CDR3 spells CASSLGAVQETQYF. CDR3 nucleotides: TGTGCCAGCAGCTTAGGTGCAGTCCAAGAGACCCAGTACTTC.

Only one count was recorded for this clone. V usage is TRBV19 and J usage is TRBJ2-7, with a possible D match to TRBD2 (5 bases). The CDR3 consists of 14 residues. Trimming shortened V by 3 bases and J by 0 bases, and 9 bases separated the two germline ends. CDR1 and CDR2 from the germline V gene are LNHDA and SQIVND (reference sequence). CDR3 amino acids: CASSMRGLSYEQYF. The CDR3 bases are TGTGCCAGTAGTATGAGAGGGCTCTCCTACGAGCAGTACTTC.

The V gene is TRBV15, the J gene TRBJ2-1, with a weak D call TRBD2 (7 bases). The germline V gene encodes CDR1 LNHNV and CDR2 YYDKDF (reference sequence). Trimming pared 5 bases from V and 11 bases from J, leaving 13 bases between. The length of the CDR3 is 12 residues. The CDR3 nucleotides read TGTGCCACCAGCGAGCAGGGGACTAAGCAGTTCTTC. Protein: CATSEQGTKQFF.

The rearrangement joins TRBV28 to TRBJ1-2, with D hard to call. CDR3 length: 14 residues. The ends were cut back, 6 bases at V and 2 bases at J, with 13 bases in the middle. Germline V gene lookup returns CDR1 MDHEN and CDR2 SYDVKM. CDR3 in DNA: TGTGCCAGCAGCCCATGGACTGGCAACTATGGCTACACCTTC. Amino acid sequence: CASSPWTGNYGYTF.

The chain couples TRBV5-6 to TRBJ1-1; 8 bases fit TRBD1. V lost 3 bases, J lost 8 bases, and 3 bases stayed unmatched. Germline V CDR1 and CDR2: SGHDT, YYEEEE. This CDR3 spans 12 amino acids. DNA of the CDR3: TGTGCCAGCAGCTCGTACAGGGGGGAAGCTTTCTTT. This sequence encodes CASSSYRGEAFF.

This chain joins TRBV27 and TRBJ1-2, with D possibly TRBD1 on 6 matching bases. CDR3 length equals 13 residues. Germline CDR1 MNHEY, CDR2 SMNVEV (reference sequence). Trimming removed 8 bases at V and 2 bases at J, with 12 bases between. The CDR3 reads CASASGTNYGYTF. CDR3 bases: TGTGCCAGCGCCTCAGGGACAAACTATGGCTACACCTTC.

This clone was detected a few times. This chain links TRBV28 with TRBJ1-4; weak D call: TRBD1 (5 bases). V shed 5 bases and J shed 0 bases, with 10 bases lying between them. The CDR3 covers 15 residues. From germline, CDR1 is MDHEN and CDR2 SYDVKM. The CDR3 DNA reads as TGTGCCAGCAGTCTCTTCAGGGCAACTAATGAAAAACTGTTTTTT. This encodes CASSLFRATNEKLFF.

This chain's CDR3 is CASSYSTSNTEAFF. The DNA of the CDR3 is TGTGCCAGCAGTTACTCGACTTCGAACACTGAAGCTTTCTTT. This chain joins TRBV6-5 and TRBJ1-1; D call uncertain. The CDR3 is made up of 14 amino acids. Germline V lookup: CDR1 MNHEY, CDR2 SVGAGI. The germline V and J ends were trimmed by 0 bases and 1 base, with 6 bases remaining between them.